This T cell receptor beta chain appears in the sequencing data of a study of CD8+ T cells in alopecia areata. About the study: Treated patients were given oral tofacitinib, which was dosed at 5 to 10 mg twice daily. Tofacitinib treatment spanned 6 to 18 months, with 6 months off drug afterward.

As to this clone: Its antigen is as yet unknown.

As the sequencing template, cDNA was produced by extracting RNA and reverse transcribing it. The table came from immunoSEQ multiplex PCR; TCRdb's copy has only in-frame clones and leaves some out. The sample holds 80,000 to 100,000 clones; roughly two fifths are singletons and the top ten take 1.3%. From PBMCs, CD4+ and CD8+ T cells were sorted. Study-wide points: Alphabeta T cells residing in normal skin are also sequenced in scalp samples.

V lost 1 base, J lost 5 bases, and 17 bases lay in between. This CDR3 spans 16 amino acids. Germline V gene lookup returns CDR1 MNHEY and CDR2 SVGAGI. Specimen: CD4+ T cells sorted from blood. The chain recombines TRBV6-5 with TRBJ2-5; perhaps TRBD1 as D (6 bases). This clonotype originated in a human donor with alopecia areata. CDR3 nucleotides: TGTGCCAGCAGTTACTATCCCGCAGGGGAGAGGGAGACCCAGTACTTC. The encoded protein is CASSYYPAGERETQYF.